This TCR beta chain emerged from a study of T cell responses to AZD1222 COVID-19 vaccine. Overall study findings and caveats: Nearly half of spike-specific TCRs reportedly target variant regions that are unmutated in the B.1.351 and B.1.1.7 variants. After two AZD1222 doses, spike-specific TCR breadth and depth rose versus day 0.

Looked up from germline, CDR1 is GTSNPN and CDR2 is SVGIG (reference sequence). The CDR3 runs 13 residues. V was trimmed by 1 base and J by 6 bases, leaving 13 bases between them. TCRdb keeps only in-frame clones here, not all; method: immunoSEQ multiplex PCR. The sample contains about 260,000 clones, 85% to 95% of which appear only once. The sample holds one count of this clone. What it binds is not known. This receptor was identified in an adult in good health. V gene TRBV30 combines with J gene TRBJ2-7, with D tentatively TRBD1 or TRBD2 (5 bases each). Source: peripheral blood, taken on day 0 of AZD1222 vaccination. The CDR3 protein is CAWSASRVGEQYF. The CDR3 bases are TGTGCCTGGAGTGCTAGCAGGGTTGGCGAGCAGTACTTC. Using reference TRBV30 and TRBJ2-7 for the parts outside the CDR3, the full variable domain is SQTIHQWPATLVQPVGSPLSLECTVEGTSNPNLYWYRQAAGRGLQLLFYSVGIGQISSEVPQNLSASRPQDRQFILSSKKLLLSDSGFYLCAWSASRVGEQYFGPGTRLTVT.